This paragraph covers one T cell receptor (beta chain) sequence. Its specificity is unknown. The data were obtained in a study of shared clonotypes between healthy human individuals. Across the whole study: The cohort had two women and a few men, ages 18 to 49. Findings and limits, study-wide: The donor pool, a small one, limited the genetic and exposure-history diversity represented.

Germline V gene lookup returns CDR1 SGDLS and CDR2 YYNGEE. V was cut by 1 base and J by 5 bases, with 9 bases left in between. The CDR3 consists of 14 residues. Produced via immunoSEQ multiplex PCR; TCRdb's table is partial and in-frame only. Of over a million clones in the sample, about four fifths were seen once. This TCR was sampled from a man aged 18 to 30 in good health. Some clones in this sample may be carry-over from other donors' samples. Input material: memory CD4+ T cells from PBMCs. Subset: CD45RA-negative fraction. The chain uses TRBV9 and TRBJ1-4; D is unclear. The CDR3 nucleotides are TGTGCCAGCAGCGTATCTTCAGCGAATGAAAAACTGTTTTTT. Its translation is CASSVSSANEKLFF. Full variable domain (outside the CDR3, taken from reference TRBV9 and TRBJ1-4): DSGVTQTPKHLITATGQRVTLRCSPRSGDLSVYWYQQSLDQGLQFLIQYYNGEERAKGNILERFSAQQFPDLHSELNLSSLELGDSALYFCASSVSSANEKLFFGSGTQLSVL.